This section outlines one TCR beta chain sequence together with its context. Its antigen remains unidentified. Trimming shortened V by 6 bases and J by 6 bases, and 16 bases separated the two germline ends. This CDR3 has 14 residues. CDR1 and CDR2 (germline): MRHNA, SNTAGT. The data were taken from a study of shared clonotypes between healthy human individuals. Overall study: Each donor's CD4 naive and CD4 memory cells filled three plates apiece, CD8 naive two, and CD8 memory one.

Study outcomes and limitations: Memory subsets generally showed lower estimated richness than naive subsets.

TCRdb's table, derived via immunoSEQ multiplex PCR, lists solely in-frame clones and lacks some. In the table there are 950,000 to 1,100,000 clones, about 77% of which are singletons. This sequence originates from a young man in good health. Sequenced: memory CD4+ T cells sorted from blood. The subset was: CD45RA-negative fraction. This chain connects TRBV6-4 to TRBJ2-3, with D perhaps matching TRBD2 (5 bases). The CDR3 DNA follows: TGTGCCAGCAGCCCTTTAGAGGGAACGGATACGCAGTATTTT. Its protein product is CASSPLEGTDTQYF.